This T cell receptor (beta chain) was sequenced during a study of blood T cell repertoires in COVID-19 (dated by TCRdb to the early 2020s). With regard to the full study: Collaborator samples came from the United States, Italy and Spain and covered acute and convalescent phases of COVID-19. The prospective study material was composed of cDNA or gDNA derived from T cells, B-cell-depleted T cells, or PBMCs. Deeply sampled blood TCRbeta repertoires from subjects exposed to, actively infected with, or recovered from COVID-19 were included in the dataset. The repertoires were made available in a free public database intended to serve as a resource for research on the immune response to SARS-CoV-2. Samples were obtained from the ongoing ImmuneRACE study (first 160 participants) and from 1,200 or so subjects provided by 6 global collaborators. Nearly every sample came with metadata listing a de-identified subject ID, COVID-19 status, age in years and sex. Where available, HLA class I and class II types were taken from metadata supplied by the sample provider and were not determined by assay-based typing. Overall study results and their limits: Clinical and demographic metadata were provided uncurated, with the amount varying by source and participant.

This clone has only one observation. It lacks a known antigen. Qualities for individual bases were not recorded, and no much larger clone is one base off. The germline V gene (reference sequence) gives CDR1 as LNHDA and CDR2 as SQIVND. V is pared back by 5 bases and J by 4 bases, with 17 bases lying between the germline termini. The CDR3 holds 16 amino acids from the cysteine to the phenylalanine. The entry retains the CDR3 DNA only, 48 bases that are in frame from base 1. TCRbeta CDR3 regions were amplified from genomic DNA by means of the immunoSEQ Assay, a bias-controlled multiplex PCR. From the authors' description of their analysis: Nucleated cell counts per sample were estimated from amplification of reference gene primers within the assay. To quantify the absolute abundance of each unique TCRbeta CDR3 rearrangement, sequence reads were collapsed and filtered. Productive Simpson clonality was computed per sample as the square root of Simpson's diversity index over productive rearrangements. In its TCRdb copy, this immuneACCESS table keeps in-frame sequences only and misses some clones. Where compared with another copy, unresolved V genes explain less than half of these, and the others have no known cause. The V and J calls and clone size were taken over from that table, and D and trimming were inferred from the DNA. The table for this sample lists 250,000 or so clones; 85% to 95% of them were counted only once. The top ten clones comprise less than 3.5% of the sample.

Enrolling through a virtual design, the prospective study's participants ranged in age from roughly 18 to 90 years and lived across roughly 23 United States geographic areas. Cohort assignment in the prospective study relied on participant-reported clinical history from a screening survey and a study questionnaire. Exposed participants had been in contact with someone with a PCR-confirmed or clinician-diagnosed COVID-19 case within 2 weeks of study entry. Each participant in the prospective study had whole blood, serum and a nasopharyngeal or oropharyngeal swab collected by mobile phlebotomists. Over an approximately 2-month period, participants in the prospective study had the option of providing additional blood draws and questionnaires. Blood samples from the prospective study were shipped frozen or at room temperature prior to DNA extraction.

The chain is encoded by TRBV19 joined to TRBJ1-4, with no reliable assignment of the D segment. Specimen: PBMCs or T cells enriched from blood (not recorded which). This TCR came from a man aged 40-55 years who had been exposed to COVID-19. The CDR3 in this case is CASSYRTDLVNEKLFF. The base sequence is TGTGCCAGTAGTTATCGGACGGACTTAGTTAATGAAAAACTGTTTTTT.